The 12 T cell receptor beta chains below all came from one sample that was sequenced in a study of T cell responses to AZD1222 COVID-19 vaccine. Here immunoSEQ multiplex PCR was the method, and the copy in TCRdb shows in-frame clones only, minus some. The data hold roughly 100,000 clones, with approximately 88% observed a single time. The material was peripheral blood, obtained on day 0 of AZD1222 vaccination. The source is an adult in good health.

V gene TRBV28 combines with J gene TRBJ1-6; D unclear. CDR3 length equals 12 residues. Germline V gene data show CDR1 as MDHEN and CDR2 as SYDVKM. Trimming pared 6 bases from V and 10 bases from J, leaving 10 bases between. The CDR3 DNA reads as TGTGCCAGCAGAAAAGCGACCTCACCCCTCCACTTT. This translates into CASRKATSPLHF.

The chain links TRBV10-3 to TRBJ1-2, with 8 bases fitting TRBD1. This CDR3 region has 13 residues. Germline-derived CDR1 and CDR2 are ENHRY and SYGVKD. With 2 bases clipped from V and 8 bases from J, the junction kept 4 bases outside the gene matches. CDR3 coding DNA: TGTGCCATCAGTGAGGCTGGACAGGGAGGCTACACCTTC. Its translation is CAISEAGQGGYTF.

The chain has TRBV7-2 and TRBJ2-7; 8 bases map to TRBD2. Germline V gene data show CDR1 as SGHTA and CDR2 as FQGNSA. This CDR3 comprises 15 residues. J lost 3 bases, V lost 8 bases, and 12 bases had no gene match. The CDR3 DNA reads TGTGCCAGCCTCCAGGGTCGGGGGGGCGGCTACGAGCAGTACTTC. Encoded protein: CASLQGRGGGYEQYF.

This chain links TRBV9 with TRBJ2-4; D might be TRBD1 (7 bases). In germline, CDR1 is SGDLS, CDR2 YYNGEE. CDR3 length: 14 residues. Trimming stripped 4 bases from V and 8 bases from J, with 16 bases between. Here the CDR3 DNA reads TGTGCCAGCAGCCCAGGGGGGCTAGGAGACATTCAGTACTTC. As protein: CASSPGGLGDIQYF.

The chain couples TRBV5-4 to TRBJ2-3; D might be TRBD2 (7 bases). Trimming removed 4 bases at V and 5 bases at J, with 11 bases between. The CDR3 has 13 amino acids. Germline assignment: CDR1 SGHNT and CDR2 YYREEE (reference sequence). CDR3 protein: CASSGGAEDTQYF. The CDR3 DNA sequence: TGTGCCAGCAGCGGGGGGGCCGAAGATACGCAGTATTTT.

The chain has TRBV6-4 and TRBJ1-3; no firm D call. Germline V lookup: CDR1 MRHNA, CDR2 SNTAGT. The CDR3 has 16 amino acids. V gave up 3 bases and J gave up 0 bases, with 12 bases separating them. The CDR3 loop is CASSEWWADSGNTIYF. The CDR3, as DNA: TGTGCCAGCAGTGAGTGGTGGGCAGACTCTGGAAACACCATATATTTT.

The V and J genes are TRBV5-4 and TRBJ1-2, with D uncertain. Deletions cut 3 bases from V and 5 bases from J, with 11 bases between. The CDR3 covers 13 residues. Germline CDR1 SGHNT, CDR2 YYREEE (reference sequence). The CDR3 DNA sequence: TGTGCCAGCAGCTCGGACGGACGGTATGGCTACACCTTC. Encoded protein: CASSSDGRYGYTF. Full variable domain (remainder filled in from reference TRBV5-4 and TRBJ1-2): ETGVTQSPTHLIKTRGQQVTLRCSSQSGHNTVSWYQQALGQGPQFIFQYYREEENGRGNFPPRFSGLQFPNYSSELNVNALELDDSALYLCASSSDGRYGYTFGSGTRLTVV.

V gene TRBV5-1 combines with J gene TRBJ1-2; 7 positions agree with TRBD1. V lost 4 bases, J lost 8 bases, and 8 bases stayed unmatched. Germline lookup yields CDR1 SGHRS and CDR2 YFSETQ. This CDR3 comprises 13 residues. The CDR3 here is CASSLEGAQGYTF. The CDR3 nucleotides are TGCGCCAGCAGCCTGGAGGGGGCGCAGGGCTACACCTTC.

The chain links TRBV7-8 to TRBJ2-3; weak D call: TRBD1 (5 bases). The ends were cut back, 1 base at V and 6 bases at J, with 20 bases in the middle. The CDR3 has 17 residues. The germline gives CDR1 SGHVS, CDR2 FQNEAQ. The CDR3 loop is CASSLVGQGFVYDTQYF. In DNA, the CDR3 is TGTGCCAGCAGCTTAGTGGGTCAGGGTTTTGTCTACGATACGCAGTATTTT.

In its sample, this clone was seen once. The chain uses TRBV19 and TRBJ1-2; TRBD1 aligns across 7 bases. The ends lost 7 bases at V and 0 bases at J; junction bases unmatched: 11. Germline-derived CDR1 and CDR2 are LNHDA and SQIVND (reference sequence). The CDR3 totals 16 residues. The CDR3 coding sequence is TGTGCCAGTACCCCAGGGGGAGGTCTATCTAACTATGGCTACACCTTC. Amino acid sequence: CASTPGGGLSNYGYTF. Based on the CDR3 plus reference TRBV19 and TRBJ1-2, the full variable domain is DGGITQSPKYLFRKEGQNVTLSCEQNLNHDAMYWYRQDPGQGLRLIYYSQIVNDFQKGDIAEGYSVSREKKESFPLTVTSAQKNPTAFYLCASTPGGGLSNYGYTFGSGTRLTVV.

The CDR3 sequence is CASSLQSSGNTIYF. Here the CDR3 DNA reads TGTGCCAGCAGCTTGCAGAGCTCTGGAAACACCATATATTTT. The J gene is TRBJ1-3, the V gene TRBV5-4; D unresolved. Germline assignment: CDR1 SGHNT and CDR2 YYREEE (reference sequence). The CDR3 length is 14 residues. The V gene lost 1 base and the J gene lost 0 bases, with 5 bases spanning the gap.

The V and J genes are TRBV4-3 and TRBJ1-1; D is unresolved. The V end lost 4 bases, the J end lost 6 bases, and 12 bases lay between the germline ends. This CDR3 region has 13 residues. Germline V lookup: CDR1 LGHNA, CDR2 YSLEER. The CDR3 DNA sequence: TGCGCCAGCAGCCTGATGCTCAACTCTGAAGCTTTCTTT. This translates into CASSLMLNSEAFF.